The rows below give T cell receptor beta chains drawn from one sample of a study of CD8+ T cells in alopecia areata. Using immunoSEQ multiplex PCR, the repertoire was profiled, and TCRdb retains in-frame clones only, with some absent. This table holds 110,000 or so clones, 50% to 65% found once. The source material was CD4+ T cells sorted from blood, sampled at week 24, from a patient treated with tofacitinib. The receptors come from a human donor with alopecia areata. The CDR3 runs from the conserved cysteine through the conserved F or W. Where a row states a size, it is once, few, many or the class of an expanded clone; other rows omit it.

abundance,j_gene,v_gene,CDR3aa
NA,TRBJ1-2,TRBV6-1,CASSEGSTGYGYTF
NA,TRBJ1-5,TRBV6-1,CASSEDGAQPQHF
NA,TRBJ1-4,TRBV30,CAWSVTAAEKLFF
NA,TRBJ1-2,TRBV7-9,CASSFSEGSGYTF
NA,TRBJ1-6,TRBV9,CASSLYPGGAGMRSPLHF
NA,TRBJ2-1,TRBV30,CAWTQGGPYNEQFF
NA,TRBJ2-5,TRBV10-3,CAISAYHPGQVSGTQYF
NA,TRBJ1-2,TRBV7-8,CASSPRGHGYTF
NA,TRBJ2-1,TRBV14,CASSPVFRGYINEQFF
NA,TRBJ1-1,TRBV29-1,CSLSNGRNTEAFF
NA,TRBJ1-1,TRBV29-1,CSVERRLNTEAFF
NA,TRBJ1-2,TRBV7-9,CVSSRMGANYGYTF
NA,TRBJ2-5,TRBV9,CASSVAPTGTETQYF
NA,TRBJ2-7,TRBV7-2,CASSLGGTGSYEQYF
NA,TRBJ1-2,TRBV25-1,CASSYSNYGYTF
NA,TRBJ2-5,TRBV25-1,CASSEGLAGTETQYF
once,TRBJ2-7,TRBV5-1,CASSITGTSGDEQYF
NA,TRBJ2-5,TRBV19,CASSPGQARETQYF
NA,TRBJ2-2,TRBV2,CASSGQGHTGELFF
NA,TRBJ2-7,TRBV25-1,CASSPQGYEQYF
NA,TRBJ2-5,TRBV2,CASTLASGTGQETQYF
NA,TRBJ2-1,TRBV9,CASSVDGGYNEQFF
NA,TRBJ2-7,TRBV7-8,CASSPKASGIYEQYF
NA,TRBJ2-5,TRBV19,CASSRTGVGETQYF
medium-sized,TRBJ1-1,TRBV5-6,CASSLPGGLFRFGTEAFF
few,TRBJ2-5,TRBV7-2,CASSRTVSGGAETQYF
NA,TRBJ1-1,TRBV10-2,CASTRSFNTEAFF
few,TRBJ2-6,TRBV12-5,CASGLVLWGSGANVLTF
few,TRBJ2-3,TRBV30,CALSHNGGLTDTQYF
once,TRBJ1-5,TRBV30,CAWSGAGAQHF
NA,TRBJ1-2,TRBV4-3,CASSQTATLYGYTF
NA,TRBJ1-2,TRBV6-5,CASSYSGLSYGYTF
NA,TRBJ1-2,TRBV27,CASSRTGPHLNYGYTF
NA,TRBJ2-3,TRBV4-3,CASSQDMGDTQYF
NA,TRBJ2-2,TRBV6-5,CATWGPTGELFF
few,TRBJ1-2,TRBV4-3,CASSQDSQVRGGYTF
NA,TRBJ1-5,TRBV29-1,CSVAGENQPQHF
NA,TRBJ1-1,TRBV18,CASRPQGGMNTEAFF
NA,TRBJ2-3,TRBV29-1,CSVDRGTDTQYF
few,TRBJ1-5,TRBV5-8,CASSSTGDSNQPQHF
NA,TRBJ1-5,TRBV6-5,CASSYSRGKGNQPQHF
once,TRBJ2-7,TRBV9,CASGTTHLPYEQYF
NA,TRBJ2-1,TRBV29-1,CSVVRSGGAREQFF
few,TRBJ1-3,TRBV7-2,CASSPKVGSGNTIYF
NA,TRBJ1-5,TRBV30,CACGEGGNQPQHF
NA,TRBJ2-2,TRBV6-5,CASSRAPNTGELFF
once,TRBJ2-1,TRBV7-9,CASSVTGSGNEQFF
NA,TRBJ1-2,TRBV7-2,CASSWESSGSNYGYTF
NA,TRBJ2-5,TRBV7-2,CASSLGAGGRETQYF
few,TRBJ1-3,TRBV7-2,CASRPDPSGNTIYF
few,TRBJ1-2,TRBV5-4,CASSNPATAGGYTF
few,TRBJ1-1,TRBV28,CASPKSRITTGENTEAFF
NA,TRBJ1-1,TRBV29-1,CSVETRLGNTEAFF